The clone carrying this T cell receptor beta chain was observed a few times. V lost 0 bases and J lost 0, with 11 bases in between. This CDR3 is 16 amino acids long. Per germline, CDR1 LNHNV and CDR2 YYDKDF (reference sequence). The data belong to a study of blood T cell repertoires in COVID-19. Original data processing: For nucleated cells, counts were estimated from reference gene primer amplification. Method: immunoSEQ multiplex PCR; TCRdb's copy keeps in-frame clones and lacks some. The V and J calls and the clone size are those of that table, but D and trimming were determined from the DNA. Of roughly 300,000 clones in the sample, approximately 80% are singletons; the top ten hold 2.5% to 3%.

This clonotype was sampled from a woman in her fifties or sixties with active or convalescent COVID-19. The sample taken for sequencing was peripheral blood. The chain is built from TRBV15 and TRBJ1-2; tentatively, D is TRBD1 (5 bases). This chain's CDR3 is CATSRDPQGPNYGYTF. The CDR3 bases are TGTGCCACCAGCAGAGATCCGCAGGGCCCTAACTATGGCTACACCTTC.